Listed below are T cell receptor beta chains from one sample, sequenced in a study of cytomegalovirus exposure and HLA in healthy donors. The repertoire was sequenced with immunoSEQ multiplex PCR; TCRdb's copy has only in-frame clones and lacks some. The sample holds about 160,000 clones; 75% are singletons and the top ten take 2.5% to 3.5%. The sample comprised PBMCs. The receptors stem from a woman aged 50 to 60 in good health and CMV-seropositive. Each CDR3 is given with its conserved first and last residue. Each record gives: clone size, D gene, J gene, V gene, CDR3 protein, CDR3 DNA. The D gene is left open where the match is weak. Where a row states a size, it is once, few, many or the class of an expanded clone; other rows omit it.

>once|TRBD2|TRBJ2-2|TRBV18
CASSARGGATAVNTGELFF
TGTGCCAGCTCAGCCCGGGGGGGCGCCACCGCCGTTAACACCGGGGAGCTGTTTTTT
>-|-|TRBJ2-3|TRBV7-6
CASSLESRDTQYF
TGTGCCAGCAGCTTAGAGTCGAGAGATACGCAGTATTTT
>-|TRBD1|TRBJ1-5|TRBV6-5
CASSEGAGNQPQHF
TGTGCCAGCTCCGAGGGGGCCGGCAATCAGCCCCAGCATTTT
>-|TRBD2|TRBJ2-1|TRBV5-1
CASSTGTSGGNDEQFF
TGCGCCAGCAGCACGGGGACTAGCGGGGGGAACGATGAGCAGTTCTTC
>-|TRBD1|TRBJ1-2|TRBV29-1
CSVGDRGSNYGYTF
TGCAGCGTTGGCGACAGGGGGTCTAACTATGGCTACACCTTC
>-|TRBD1|TRBJ1-1|TRBV6-1
CASSEGPYTGTEVKAFF
TGTGCCAGCAGTGAAGGACCCTATACCGGGACAGAGGTGAAAGCTTTCTTT
>-|-|TRBJ1-4|TRBV29-1
CSVGGGLGEKLFF
TGCAGCGTTGGGGGGGGTTTGGGTGAAAAACTGTTTTTT
>-|TRBD1|TRBJ1-1|TRBV6-1
CASSELGQGEAFF
TGTGCCAGCAGTGAACTGGGACAGGGTGAAGCTTTCTTT
>few|-|TRBJ2-3|TRBV4-1
CASSHRDRTSSTDTQYF
TGCGCCAGCAGCCACCGAGATAGAACTAGCAGCACAGATACGCAGTATTTT
>-|TRBD1|TRBJ2-7|TRBV25-1
CASGHRGTYEQYF
TGTGCCAGCGGACACAGGGGTACCTACGAGCAGTACTTC
>-|-|TRBJ1-3|TRBV2
CASSNSLHSGNTIYF
TGTGCCAGCAGCAACAGCCTTCACTCTGGAAACACCATATATTTT
>-|TRBD1|TRBJ1-5|TRBV15
CATSRGTGKNQPQHF
TGTGCCACCAGCAGAGGGACAGGGAAGAACCAGCCCCAGCATTTT
>-|-|TRBJ2-3|TRBV5-1
CASSLRGSGTQYF
TGCGCCAGCAGCTTGCGAGGGTCTGGGACGCAGTATTTT
>-|-|TRBJ1-3|TRBV7-9
CASSLAGRTSGNTIYF
TGTGCCAGCAGCTTAGCGGGCAGAACATCGGGAAACACCATATATTTT
>few|-|TRBJ1-1|TRBV10-3
CAISESFPGAEAFF
TGTGCCATCAGTGAGTCCTTTCCAGGGGCTGAAGCTTTCTTT
>few|-|TRBJ1-1|TRBV5-1
CASSLPGMNTEAFF
TGCGCCAGCAGCTTACCAGGCATGAACACTGAAGCTTTCTTT
>-|-|TRBJ1-2|TRBV30
CARPWGANYGYTF
TGTGCCCGTCCGTGGGGAGCTAACTATGGCTACACCTTC
>once|-|TRBJ1-6|TRBV2
CASCRGYNSPLHF
TGTGCCAGTTGCAGGGGATACAATTCACCCCTCCACTTT
>-|-|TRBJ2-1|TRBV15
CATSRDYSTAYNEQFF
TGTGCCACCAGCAGAGATTACTCGACAGCCTACAATGAGCAGTTCTTC
>few|TRBD1|TRBJ1-1|TRBV29-1
CSILPGQGLNTEAFF
TGCAGCATCCTACCGGGACAGGGTCTGAACACTGAAGCTTTCTTT
>-|-|TRBJ1-5|TRBV5-1
CASSLDGGNQPQHF
TGCGCCAGCAGCTTAGACGGAGGCAATCAGCCCCAGCATTTT
>-|TRBD1|TRBJ1-6|TRBV7-3
CASSQLGQGYTSPLHF
TGTGCCAGCAGCCAACTTGGACAGGGATATACTTCACCCCTCCACTTT
>-|TRBD1|TRBJ2-7|TRBV27
CASSLLQGAYEQYF
TGTGCCAGCAGTTTGCTGCAGGGGGCCTACGAGCAGTACTTC
>-|-|TRBJ2-6|TRBV11-2
CASSLGRHGRPSGANVLTF
TGTGCCAGCAGCTTAGGACGTCATGGCAGGCCCTCTGGGGCCAACGTCCTGACTTTC
>-|-|TRBJ1-2|TRBV5-6
CASSGLTGLLYGYTF
TGTGCCAGCAGCGGTCTAACAGGGCTTCTCTATGGCTACACCTTC